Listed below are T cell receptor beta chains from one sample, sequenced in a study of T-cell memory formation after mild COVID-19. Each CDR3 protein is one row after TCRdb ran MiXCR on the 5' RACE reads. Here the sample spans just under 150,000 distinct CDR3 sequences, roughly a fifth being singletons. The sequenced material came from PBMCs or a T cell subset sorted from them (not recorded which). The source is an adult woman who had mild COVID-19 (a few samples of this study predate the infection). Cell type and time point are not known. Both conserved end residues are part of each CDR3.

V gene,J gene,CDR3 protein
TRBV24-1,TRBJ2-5,CATSDAGLAGETQYF
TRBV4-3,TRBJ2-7,CASSQDLLAGTYEQYF
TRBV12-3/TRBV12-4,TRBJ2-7,CASRLTSGGYEQYF
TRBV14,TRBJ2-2,CASSPQSTGELFF
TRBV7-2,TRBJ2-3,CASSPSTPGGPRDTQYF
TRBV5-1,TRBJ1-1,CASSLDGGAVNTEAFF
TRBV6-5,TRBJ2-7,CASSYSWLYEQYF
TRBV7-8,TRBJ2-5,CASSPGSGGKETQYF
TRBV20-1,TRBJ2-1,CSAYTHEQFF
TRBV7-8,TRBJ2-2,CASSTKVQTGELFF
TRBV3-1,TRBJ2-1,CASSQGGYEQFF
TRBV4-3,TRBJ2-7,CASSQDILSWQDRSYEQYF
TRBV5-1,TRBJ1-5,CASRPGTGNQPQHF
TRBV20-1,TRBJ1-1,CSARGGSGNTEAFF
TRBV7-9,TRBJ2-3,CASSSGQGRADTQYF
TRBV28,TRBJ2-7,CASSRQGKTYEQYF
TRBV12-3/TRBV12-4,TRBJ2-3,CASSPPARDTQYF
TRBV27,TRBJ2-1,CASSLTHNEQFF
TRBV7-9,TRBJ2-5,CASSPPGGETQYF
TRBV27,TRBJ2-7,CASSFRSGRFNEQYF
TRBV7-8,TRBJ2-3,CASSPTRGTDTQYF
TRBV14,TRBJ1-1,CASSPSRVGLAEAFF
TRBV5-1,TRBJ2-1,CASSLGGTGGTRNEQFF
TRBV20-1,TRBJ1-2,CSANLGGRATF
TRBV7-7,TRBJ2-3,CASSPSGGAYNTQYF
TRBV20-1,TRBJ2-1,CSARARLAHNEQFF
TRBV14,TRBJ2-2,CASSRNPTGELFF
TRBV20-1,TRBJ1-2,CSAKSGTGGRYGYTF
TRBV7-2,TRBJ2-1,CASSLTIAGGLREQFF